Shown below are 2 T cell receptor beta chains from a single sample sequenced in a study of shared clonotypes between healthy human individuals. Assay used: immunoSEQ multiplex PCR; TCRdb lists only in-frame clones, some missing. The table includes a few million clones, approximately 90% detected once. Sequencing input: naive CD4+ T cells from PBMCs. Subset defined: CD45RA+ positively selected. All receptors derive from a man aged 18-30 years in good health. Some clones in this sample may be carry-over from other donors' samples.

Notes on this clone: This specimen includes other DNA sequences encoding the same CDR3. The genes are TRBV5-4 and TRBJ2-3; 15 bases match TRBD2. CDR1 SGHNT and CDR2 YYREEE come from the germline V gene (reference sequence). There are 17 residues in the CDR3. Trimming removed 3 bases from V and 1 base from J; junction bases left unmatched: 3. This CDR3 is CASSSGLAGGGTDTQYF. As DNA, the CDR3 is TGTGCCAGCAGCTCGGGACTAGCGGGAGGCGGCACAGATACGCAGTATTTT.

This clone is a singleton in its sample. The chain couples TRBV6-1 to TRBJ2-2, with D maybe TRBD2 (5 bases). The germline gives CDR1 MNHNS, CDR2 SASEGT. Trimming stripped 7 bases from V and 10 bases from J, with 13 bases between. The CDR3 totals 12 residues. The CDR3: CASTRPAEELFF. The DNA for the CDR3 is TGTGCCAGCACCCGTCCAGCGGAGGAGCTGTTTTTT.